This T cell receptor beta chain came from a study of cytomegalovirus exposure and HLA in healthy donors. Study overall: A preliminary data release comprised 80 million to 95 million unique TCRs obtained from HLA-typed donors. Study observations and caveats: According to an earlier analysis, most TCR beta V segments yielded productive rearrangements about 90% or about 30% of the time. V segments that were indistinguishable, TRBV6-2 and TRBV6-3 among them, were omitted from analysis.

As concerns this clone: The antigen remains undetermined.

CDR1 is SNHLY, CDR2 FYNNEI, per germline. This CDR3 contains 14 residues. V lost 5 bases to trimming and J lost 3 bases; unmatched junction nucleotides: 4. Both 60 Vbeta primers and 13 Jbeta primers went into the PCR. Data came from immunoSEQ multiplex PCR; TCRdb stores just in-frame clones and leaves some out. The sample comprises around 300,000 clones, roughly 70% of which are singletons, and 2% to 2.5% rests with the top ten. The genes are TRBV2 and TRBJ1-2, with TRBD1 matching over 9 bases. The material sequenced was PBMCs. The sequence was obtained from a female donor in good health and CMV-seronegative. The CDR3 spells CASSPQGADYGYTF. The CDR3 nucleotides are TGTGCCAGCAGTCCACAGGGGGCAGACTATGGCTACACCTTC.